This T cell receptor (beta chain) was sequenced for a study of early T cells in non-severe SARS-CoV-2 infection. Overall study: Bulk RNA taken from unsorted whole blood was sequenced, leaving chains unpaired.

Individual cDNA molecules received unique molecular identifiers during library preparation. TCRdb itself ran the 5' RACE reads through MiXCR, one entry per CDR3 protein. Altogether around 61,000 distinct CDR3 sequences are present, 11% being singletons, with the ten largest covering under 2%. The CDR3 covers 16 residues. CDR1 is SGHVS and CDR2 is FQNEAQ in the germline V gene. Turning to this clonotype: A read error may account for a junction end that differs from germline.

The TCR sequence derives from an adult who was a healthcare worker with PCR-confirmed SARS-CoV-2 infection or an uninfected control (not recorded which). Sequenced: whole blood. V gene TRBV7-8 combines with J gene TRBJ1-1; D unclear. The CDR3 bases are TGTGCCAGCAGCCTAGCCCGATTAACGGGCGGAACTGAAGCTTTCTTT. It specifies CASSLARLTGGTEAFF. The entire variable domain, with the rest obtained from reference TRBV7-8 and TRBJ1-1, is as follows: GAGVSQSPRYKVAKRGQDVALRCDPISGHVSLFWYQQALGQGPEFLTYFQNEAQLDKSGLPSDRFFAERPEGSVSTLKIQRTQQEDSAVYLCASSLARLTGGTEAFFGQGTRLTVV.